These 20 T cell receptor beta chains originate from one sample sequenced in a study of shared clonotypes between healthy human individuals. Produced via immunoSEQ multiplex PCR; TCRdb's table is partial and in-frame only. The data show over a million clones, approximately 98% seen once. What was sequenced was naive CD4+ T cells sorted from blood. Subset of the sample: CD45RA+ positively selected. The receptors were gathered from a man younger than 45 in good health.

In its sample, this clone was seen once. The chain carries TRBV4-2 and TRBJ2-3; tentative D call: TRBD2 (5 bases). Per the germline V gene, CDR1 is LGHNA and CDR2 is YNFKEQ. V lost 2 bases and J lost 3, with 15 bases in between. The CDR3 is made up of 16 amino acids. The CDR3: CASSQQRDWKTDTQYF. The CDR3 nucleotides read TGTGCCAGCAGCCAACAACGGGATTGGAAAACAGATACGCAGTATTTT.

This chain uses TRBV27 with TRBJ2-5; possibly TRBD2 for D (6 bases). The CDR3 runs to 14 residues. V was trimmed by 7 bases and J by 5 bases, leaving 17 bases between them. Germline lookup yields CDR1 MNHEY and CDR2 SMNVEV (reference sequence). In nucleotides, the CDR3 is TGTGCCAGCAAGAATATAGCGGCGGGGGAGACCCAGTACTTC. Its translation is CASKNIAAGETQYF.

The chain is built from TRBV5-1 and TRBJ1-5; D not resolved. Trimming took off 0 bases at V and 3 bases at J, with 10 bases between the two ends. CDR3 length equals 15 residues. Germline V gene data show CDR1 as SGHRS and CDR2 as YFSETQ. The CDR3 coding sequence is TGCGCCAGCAGCTTGGTTGGGGAACCCAATCAGCCCCAGCATTTT. The encoded protein is CASSLVGEPNQPQHF.

The count of this clone is one. The chain uses TRBV28 and TRBJ1-5; D is possibly TRBD1 (5 bases). The CDR3 totals 16 residues. The V end was cut by 7 bases, the J end by 2 bases, with 18 bases between. Germline V CDR1 and CDR2: MDHEN, SYDVKM. The CDR3 sequence: CASTTPGGTGNQPQHF. The CDR3 coding sequence is TGTGCCAGCACCACTCCGGGGGGAACGGGCAATCAGCCCCAGCATTTT.

The chain has TRBV9 and TRBJ2-3; weak D call: TRBD2 (6 bases). This CDR3 spans 11 amino acids. CDR1 SGDLS and CDR2 YYNGEE come from the germline V gene. V dropped 0 bases and J dropped 10 bases, with 6 bases sitting between them. The CDR3 is CASSVGEAQYF. The CDR3, as DNA: TGTGCCAGCAGCGTAGGGGAGGCGCAGTATTTT. The complete variable domain, with remaining parts taken from reference TRBV9 and TRBJ2-3, reads DSGVTQTPKHLITATGQRVTLRCSPRSGDLSVYWYQQSLDQGLQFLIQYYNGEERAKGNILERFSAQQFPDLHSELNLSSLELGDSALYFCASSVGEAQYFGPGTRLTVL.

This chain links TRBV7-9 with TRBJ2-3; TRBD2 matches at 8 bases. Per germline, CDR1 SEHNR and CDR2 FQNEAQ (reference sequence). V trimming: 5 bases; J trimming: 6 bases; junction bases outside the gene matches: 10. This CDR3 is built from 15 residues. The CDR3 DNA sequence: TGTGCCAGCAGCCTGACCCGGACTAGCCAGGATACGCAGTATTTT. This encodes CASSLTRTSQDTQYF.

The rearrangement uses TRBV19 and TRBJ1-2; D perhaps matches TRBD1 (6 bases). The germline gives CDR1 LNHDA, CDR2 SQIVND (reference sequence). This CDR3 spans 15 amino acids. The V gene lost 6 bases and the J gene lost 6 bases, with 20 bases spanning the gap. The CDR3 region is CASRTLRGDRHGYTF. The CDR3 DNA follows: TGTGCCAGTAGGACCCTGCGGGGCGACAGGCATGGCTACACCTTC.

The chain uses TRBV28 and TRBJ2-2, with D possibly TRBD2 on 5 matching bases. The V gene lost 5 bases and the J gene lost 7 bases, with 11 bases spanning the gap. The CDR3 totals 13 residues. CDR1 is MDHEN and CDR2 is SYDVKM in the germline V gene. The CDR3 bases are TGTGCCAGCAGTGTTAGCGTAATCGGGGAGCTGTTTTTT. Its translation: CASSVSVIGELFF.

This chain links TRBV5-4 with TRBJ2-1; 9 nucleotides agree with TRBD1. Trimming took 7 bases from V and 7 from J; bases not matched to a gene: 15. Germline CDR1 reads SGHNT; CDR2 reads YYREEE (reference sequence). This CDR3 is 16 amino acids long. The CDR3 nucleotides read TGTGCCAGCGACCCGGAAGGACAGGGGATAACAAATGAGCAGTTCTTC. Translated: CASDPEGQGITNEQFF.

The chain combines TRBV28 with TRBJ1-5; D possibly corresponds to TRBD1 (5 bases). Per the germline V gene, CDR1 is MDHEN and CDR2 is SYDVKM. The CDR3 runs 15 residues. Trimming left V 4 bases short and J 5 bases short, with 15 bases between. The CDR3 protein is CASSSLGAGYQPQHF. In nucleotides, the CDR3 is TGTGCCAGCAGTTCTCTAGGGGCGGGTTATCAGCCCCAGCATTTT. Supplemented by reference TRBV28 and TRBJ1-5, the full variable domain reads DVKVTQSSRYLVKRTGEKVFLECVQDMDHENMFWYRQDPGLGLRLIYFSYDVKMKEKGDIPEGYSVSREKKERFSLILESASTNQTSMYLCASSSLGAGYQPQHFGDGTRLSIL.

For this clone: Other DNA sequences in the same sample also yield this CDR3. The chain couples TRBV18 to TRBJ2-5; 9 nucleotides line up with TRBD1. With 3 bases clipped from V and 5 bases from J, the junction kept 10 bases outside the gene matches. Looked up from germline, CDR1 is KGHSH and CDR2 is LQKENI. The length of the CDR3 is 16 residues. CDR3 DNA: TGTGCCAGCTCACCGCTCGGACAGGGGCTCCGGGAGACCCAGTACTTC. This sequence encodes CASSPLGQGLRETQYF.

V gene TRBV14 combines with J gene TRBJ1-5; D unclear. The CDR3 has 16 amino acids. V was trimmed by 1 base and J by 2 bases, leaving 12 bases between them. The V gene's germline CDR1 is SGHDN and CDR2 FVKESK. CDR3 loop: CASSQAGGMGNQPQHF. The CDR3 DNA follows: TGTGCCAGCAGCCAAGCAGGAGGAATGGGCAATCAGCCCCAGCATTTT.

The chain has TRBV25-1 and TRBJ2-7, with TRBD1 matching 8 bases. V gave up 4 bases and J gave up 0 bases; unmatched junction bases: 2. The CDR3 is 14 residues long. CDR1 is MGHDK and CDR2 is SYGVNS in the germline V gene. The CDR3 sequence is CASSATGGSYEQYF. DNA for the CDR3: TGTGCCAGCAGTGCCACAGGGGGCTCCTACGAGCAGTACTTC.

The gene calls are TRBV19 and TRBJ2-5, with D possibly being TRBD2 (6 bases). This CDR3 is 16 amino acids long. The germline V gene has CDR1 LNHDA and CDR2 SQIVND (reference sequence). V lost 1 base to trimming and J lost 4 bases, with 16 bases between them. This CDR3 reads CASSIAGDVRIETQYF. The CDR3 DNA follows: TGTGCCAGTAGTATAGCGGGAGATGTCAGGATAGAGACCCAGTACTTC.

This chain joins TRBV2 and TRBJ1-5, with D tentatively TRBD1 (5 bases). The CDR3 spans 14 residues. The germline V and J ends were trimmed by 5 bases and 7 bases, with 15 bases remaining between them. Per germline, CDR1 SNHLY and CDR2 FYNNEI. CDR3 in amino acids: CASSWAREGQPQHF. In nucleotides, the CDR3 is TGTGCCAGCAGTTGGGCCAGGGAGGGACAGCCCCAGCATTTT.

This clone was recorded only once. The chain uses TRBV19 and TRBJ2-1; 7 nucleotides line up with TRBD2. Germline trimming cut 6 bases from V and 2 bases from J; bases unmatched to any gene: 7. The CDR3 has 15 amino acids. Germline V gene data show CDR1 as LNHDA and CDR2 as SQIVND (reference sequence). The CDR3 sequence: CASRYDGTTYNEQFF. CDR3 nucleotide sequence: TGTGCCAGTAGGTACGACGGGACTACCTACAATGAGCAGTTCTTC.

Notes on this clone: Different DNA sequences within this sample yield the same CDR3. The chain's CDR3 is CASSIVGTPQETQYF. CDR3 nucleotides: TGTGCCAGTAGTATCGTAGGGACCCCCCAAGAGACCCAGTACTTC. The chain links TRBV19 to TRBJ2-5; TRBD1 or TRBD2 may be the D gene (5 bases each). The germline CDR1 and CDR2 sequences are LNHDA and SQIVND (reference sequence). The CDR3 covers 15 residues. V was pared by 3 bases and J by 1 base, with 12 bases between.

The rearrangement joins TRBV25-1 to TRBJ2-3; D is unclear. The CDR3 has 14 amino acids. Germline V gene sequence: CDR1 MGHDK, CDR2 SYGVNS. Trimming cost V 4 bases and J 0 bases, with 8 bases left between them. CDR3 bases: TGTGCCAGCAGTGGCGAACTGAGCACAGATACGCAGTATTTT. Amino acids: CASSGELSTDTQYF.

DNA for the CDR3: TGTGCCAGTAGTTCCCCTAGCGGGAGTTTCTACGAGCAGTACTTC. Translated: CASSSPSGSFYEQYF. The gene calls are TRBV19 and TRBJ2-7; 10 nucleotides agree with TRBD2. The CDR3 spans 15 residues. The germline V gene has CDR1 LNHDA and CDR2 SQIVND (reference sequence). Germline trimming cut 5 bases from V and 3 bases from J; bases unmatched to any gene: 7. Combining the CDR3 with reference TRBV19 and TRBJ2-7 gives the whole variable domain DGGITQSPKYLFRKEGQNVTLSCEQNLNHDAMYWYRQDPGQGLRLIYYSQIVNDFQKGDIAEGYSVSREKKESFPLTVTSAQKNPTAFYLCASSSPSGSFYEQYFGPGTRLTVT.

The V call is TRBV5-1, the J call TRBJ2-5; D remains unclear. The CDR3 is 13 residues long. Looked up from germline, CDR1 is SGHRS and CDR2 is YFSETQ. Trimming removed 4 bases from V and 5 bases from J, with 12 bases in between. In DNA form, the CDR3 reads TGCGCCAGCAGCAAGAGTAGCATGGAGACCCAGTACTTC. Protein: CASSKSSMETQYF.